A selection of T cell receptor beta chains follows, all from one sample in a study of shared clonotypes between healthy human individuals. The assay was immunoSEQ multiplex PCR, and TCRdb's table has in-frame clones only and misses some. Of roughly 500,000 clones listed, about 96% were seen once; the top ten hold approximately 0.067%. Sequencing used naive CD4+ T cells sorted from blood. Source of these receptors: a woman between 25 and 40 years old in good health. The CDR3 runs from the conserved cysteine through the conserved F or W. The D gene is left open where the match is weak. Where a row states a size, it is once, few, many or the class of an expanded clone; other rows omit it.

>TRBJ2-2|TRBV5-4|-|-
TGTGCCAGCAGCCCCGTTAAGGGAGAGAACACCGGGGAGCTGTTTTTT
CASSPVKGENTGELFF
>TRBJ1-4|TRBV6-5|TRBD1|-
TGTGCCAGCCGGGGGACAGCTGAAAAACTGTTTTTT
CASRGTAEKLFF
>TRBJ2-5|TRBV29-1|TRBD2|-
TGCAGCGAGCGACTAGCTCAAGAGACCCAGTACTTC
CSERLAQETQYF
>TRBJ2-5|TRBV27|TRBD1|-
TGTGCCAGCAGAACAGGGGGCGTAGGGACCCAGTACTTC
CASRTGGVGTQYF
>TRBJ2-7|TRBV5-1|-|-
TGCGCCAGCAGCTTCTCTACGGGGTTTACGATGCAGTACTTC
CASSFSTGFTMQYF
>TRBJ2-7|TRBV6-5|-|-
TGTGCCAGCCGATACGAGCAGTACTTC
CASRYEQYF
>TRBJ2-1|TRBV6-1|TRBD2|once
TGTGCCAGCAGTGACCTCCTCGGACTAGCGGGAGCCCACAATGAGCAGTTCTTC
CASSDLLGLAGAHNEQFF
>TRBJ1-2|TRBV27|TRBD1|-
TGTGCCAGCAGTCCATTTCCAGGGGGCGCAAGAGGCTACACCTTC
CASSPFPGGARGYTF
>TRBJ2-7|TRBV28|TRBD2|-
TGTGCCAGCAGTCAGGAGCGCGGGGGGTTGCTTCACGAGCAGTACTTC
CASSQERGGLLHEQYF
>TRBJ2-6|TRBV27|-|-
TGTGCCAGCAGTTTAGTGGACGGCCTCCAGACCAACGTCCTGACTTTC
CASSLVDGLQTNVLTF
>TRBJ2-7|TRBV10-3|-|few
TGTGCCATCAGCCAGGGTTACGAGCAGTACTTC
CAISQGYEQYF
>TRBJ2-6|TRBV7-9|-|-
TGTGCCAGCGGCGACACCGCTGGGGCCAACGTCCTGACTTTC
CASGDTAGANVLTF
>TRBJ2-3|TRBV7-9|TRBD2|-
TGTGCCAGCAGCTTCTCCTCGGGAGGGTCGTACACAGATACGCAGTATTTT
CASSFSSGGSYTDTQYF
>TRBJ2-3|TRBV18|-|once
TGTGCCAGCTCACCAAGGACTGGAACAGATACGCAGTATTTT
CASSPRTGTDTQYF
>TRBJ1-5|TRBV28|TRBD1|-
TGTGCCAGCAGTTTAGGACAGGAATATCAGCCCCAGCATTTT
CASSLGQEYQPQHF
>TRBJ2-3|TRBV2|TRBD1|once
TGTGCCAGCAGTCTGGACAGGGGAACAGATACGCAGTATTTT
CASSLDRGTDTQYF
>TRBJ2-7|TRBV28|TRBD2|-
TGTGCCAGCAGCCCGCCCCTGGGACTAGCGCAGGCTTACGAGCAGTACTTC
CASSPPLGLAQAYEQYF
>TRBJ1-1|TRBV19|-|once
TGTGCCAGTAGTATAGGGCAGGGCGCCAATGCGATTTTCATGAACACTGAAGCTTTCTTT
CASSIGQGANAIFMNTEAFF
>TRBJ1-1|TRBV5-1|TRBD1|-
TGCGCCAGCAGTCGGGGACAGGGGACGGGAGGCGCTGAAGCTTTCTTT
CASSRGQGTGGAEAFF
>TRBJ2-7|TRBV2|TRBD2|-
TGTGCCAGCCGGCGGGAGAGGACTAGCGGGACGGGGGCCGAGCAGTACTTC
CASRRERTSGTGAEQYF
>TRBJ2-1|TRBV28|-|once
TGTGCCAGCAGTCGACAGTCCTACAATGAGCAGTTCTTC
CASSRQSYNEQFF
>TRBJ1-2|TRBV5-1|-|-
TGCGCCAGCAGCTTTCAGGGGTTGGACTATGGCTACACCTTC
CASSFQGLDYGYTF
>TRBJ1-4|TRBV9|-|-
TGTGCCAGCAGCGTAGACCAGATAAGCGAAAAACTGTTTTTT
CASSVDQISEKLFF
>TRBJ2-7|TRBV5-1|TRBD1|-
TGCGCCAGCAGCTTGGGAGGGACAGGGGGAAGACGCGAGCAGTACTTC
CASSLGGTGGRREQYF
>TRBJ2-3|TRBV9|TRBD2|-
TGTGCCAGCAGCCCCCGACTAGCCTATTCAGATACGCAGTATTTT
CASSPRLAYSDTQYF
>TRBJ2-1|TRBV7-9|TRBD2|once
TGTGCCAGCAGCTTAGTAGCGGGGCAGGTCAATGAGCAGTTCTTC
CASSLVAGQVNEQFF
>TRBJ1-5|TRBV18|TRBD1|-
TGTGCCAGCTCACACAACAGGGGGCTCGGTCAGCCCCAGCATTTT
CASSHNRGLGQPQHF
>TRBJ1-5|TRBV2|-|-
TGTGCCAGCAGTAAAGGACAGCGCAATCAGCCCCAGCATTTT
CASSKGQRNQPQHF
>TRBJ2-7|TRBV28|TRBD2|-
TGTGCCAGCACCACGTTACTAGCGGGGACCTACGAGCAGTACTTC
CASTTLLAGTYEQYF
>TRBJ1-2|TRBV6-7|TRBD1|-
TGTGCCAGCAGTTGGGACAGGGGGGATGGCTACACCTTC
CASSWDRGDGYTF
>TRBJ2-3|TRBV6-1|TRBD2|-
TGTGCCAGCAGTGAAGGGGGGGGAGCAGATACGCAGTATTTT
CASSEGGGADTQYF
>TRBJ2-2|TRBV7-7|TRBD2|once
TGTGCCAGCAAAGCGGGGGGGCTAACCAGCGACACCGGGGAGCTGTTTTTT
CASKAGGLTSDTGELFF
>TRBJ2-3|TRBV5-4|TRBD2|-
TGTGCCAGCAGCTCAAGGACTAGCCCTCTCACAGATACGCAGTATTTT
CASSSRTSPLTDTQYF
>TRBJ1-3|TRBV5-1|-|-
TGCGCCAGCAGCACAAAACAGGGAACGACTGGAAACACCATATATTTT
CASSTKQGTTGNTIYF
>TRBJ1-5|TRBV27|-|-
TGTGCCAGCAGTTTTTCAGGGGTAGGGGATCAGCCCCAGCATTTT
CASSFSGVGDQPQHF
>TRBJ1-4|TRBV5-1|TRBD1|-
TGCGCCAGCAGCTCTCAACCGGACAGGGCTAATGAAAAACTGTTTTTT
CASSSQPDRANEKLFF
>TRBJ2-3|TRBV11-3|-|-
TGTGCCAGCAGCCCACAGAGTGGGACGCAGTATTTT
CASSPQSGTQYF
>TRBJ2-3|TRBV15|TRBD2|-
TGTGCCACCAGCGAAGGACTAGCGGGAAGAGCAGATACGCAGTATTTT
CATSEGLAGRADTQYF
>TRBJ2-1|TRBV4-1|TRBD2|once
TGCGCCAGCAGCCAAGATAGCGGGAGGGCATTCTCCAATGAGCAGTTCTTC
CASSQDSGRAFSNEQFF
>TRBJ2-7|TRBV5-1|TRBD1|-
TGCGCCAGCAGCTCCCGGACTGCCGGGACAGGGGTCAACGAGCAGTACTTC
CASSSRTAGTGVNEQYF
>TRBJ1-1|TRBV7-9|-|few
TGTGCCAGCAGCTTAGACAGCAACACTGAAGCTTTCTTT
CASSLDSNTEAFF
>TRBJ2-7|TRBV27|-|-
TGTGCCAGCAGTTCGGGGCCCGTTCCAACCCTTACCTACGAGCAGTACTTC
CASSSGPVPTLTYEQYF
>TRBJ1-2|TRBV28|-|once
TGTGCCAGCAGTTTTGTCGTTCCTGCCGCCGTGTCTGACTATGGCTACACCTTC
CASSFVVPAAVSDYGYTF
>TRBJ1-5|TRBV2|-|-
TGTGCCAGCAGTGATAGCAGCTTCAATCAGCCCCAGCATTTT
CASSDSSFNQPQHF
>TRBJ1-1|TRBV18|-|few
TGTGCCAGCTGGACGGGACTGAACACTGAAGCTTTCTTT
CASWTGLNTEAFF
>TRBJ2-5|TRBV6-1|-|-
TGTGCCAGCAGTTCCGGACTATTTGGGGAGACCCAGTACTTC
CASSSGLFGETQYF
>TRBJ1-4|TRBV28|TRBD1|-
TGTGCCAGCAGTTCGGGACAGGCAACTAATGAAAAACTGTTTTTT
CASSSGQATNEKLFF
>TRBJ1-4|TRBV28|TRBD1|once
TGTGCCAGCAGTTTACAGGGGGTGGCTGAAAAACTGTTTTTT
CASSLQGVAEKLFF
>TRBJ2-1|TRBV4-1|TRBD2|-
TGCGCCAGCAGCCAGGGGGGGGTGAGGGATGAGCAGTTCTTC
CASSQGGVRDEQFF